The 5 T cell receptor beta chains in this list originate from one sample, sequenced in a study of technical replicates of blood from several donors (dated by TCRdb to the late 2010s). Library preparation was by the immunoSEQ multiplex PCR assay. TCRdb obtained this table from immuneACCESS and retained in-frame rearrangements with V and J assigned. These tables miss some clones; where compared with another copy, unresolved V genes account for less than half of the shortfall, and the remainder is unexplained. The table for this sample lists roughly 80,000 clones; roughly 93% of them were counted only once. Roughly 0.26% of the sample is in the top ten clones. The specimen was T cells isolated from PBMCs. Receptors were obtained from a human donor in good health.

The DNA of the CDR3 is TGCGCCAGCAGCTTGGAGGGGGCCAGAGGCTACACCTTC. Protein product: CASSLEGARGYTF. This sequence joins TRBV5-1 and TRBJ1-2; TRBD1 aligns across 7 bases. V lost 0 bases to trimming and J lost 8 bases; unmatched junction nucleotides: 4. This CDR3 is built from 13 residues. Germline V gene data show CDR1 as SGHRS and CDR2 as YFSETQ. The full variable domain, its missing parts supplied by reference TRBV5-1 and TRBJ1-2, is KAGVTQTPRYLIKTRGQQVTLSCSPISGHRSVSWYQQTPGQGLQFLFEYFSETQRNKGNFPGRFSGRQFSNSRSEMNVSTLELGDSALYLCASSLEGARGYTFGSGTRLTVV.

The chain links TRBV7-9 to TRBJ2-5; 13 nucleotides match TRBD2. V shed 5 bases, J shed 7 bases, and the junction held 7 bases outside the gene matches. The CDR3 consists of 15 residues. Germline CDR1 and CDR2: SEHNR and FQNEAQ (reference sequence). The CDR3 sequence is CASSPRTSGGGTQYF. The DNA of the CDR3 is TGTGCCAGCAGCCCAAGGACTAGCGGGGGTGGGACCCAGTACTTC.

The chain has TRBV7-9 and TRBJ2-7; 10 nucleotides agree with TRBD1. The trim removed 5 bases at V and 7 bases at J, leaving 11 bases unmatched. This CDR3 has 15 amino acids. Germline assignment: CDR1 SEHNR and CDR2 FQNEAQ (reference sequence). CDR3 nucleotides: TGTGCCAGCAGCCGCCGGGACAGGGGACATTATGAGCAGTACTTC. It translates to CASSRRDRGHYEQYF. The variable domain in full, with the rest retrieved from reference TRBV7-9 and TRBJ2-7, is DTGVSQNPRHKITKRGQNVTFRCDPISEHNRLYWYRQTLGQGPEFLTYFQNEAQLEKSRLLSDRFSAERPKGSFSTLEIQRTEQGDSAMYLCASSRRDRGHYEQYFGPGTRLTVT.

This CDR3 is CASSTARQSANYGYTF. DNA for the CDR3: TGTGCCAGCAGTACCGCCCGACAGTCAGCTAACTATGGCTACACCTTC. This sequence joins TRBV28 and TRBJ1-2; possibly TRBD1 for D (5 bases). V lost 5 bases and J lost 0, with 16 bases in between. This CDR3 spans 16 amino acids. Per the germline V gene, CDR1 is MDHEN and CDR2 is SYDVKM.

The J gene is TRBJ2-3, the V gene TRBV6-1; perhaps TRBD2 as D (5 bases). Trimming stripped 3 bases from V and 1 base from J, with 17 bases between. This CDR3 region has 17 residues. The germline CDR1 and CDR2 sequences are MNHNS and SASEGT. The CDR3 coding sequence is TGTGCCAGCAGTGACCACTTTCGGGGTCTGGGCACAGATACGCAGTATTTT. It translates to CASSDHFRGLGTDTQYF.